This TCR beta chain was found in a study of T cells in Graves' hyperthyroidism and ophthalmopathy. Regions amplified from RNA transcripts were the TCR beta CDR3 regions. An initial round of RT-PCR targeting the TCR CDR3 relied on the HTBI primer set. TCRdb re-derived calls from the multiplex PCR reads in MiXCR, one entry per CDR3 protein. This table has some 270,000 distinct CDR3 sequences, roughly 13% appearing once. This clonotype has ten or more counts. Uncontrolled infection, other autoimmune disease, pregnancy or lactation led to exclusion. Diagnosis relied on clinical symptoms, serum thyroxine and TRAb, thyroid ultrasound and orbital computed tomography. Blood was obtained at the first hyperthyroidism diagnosis, which preceded any ophthalmopathy symptoms. J lost 4 bases, V lost 7 bases, and 9 bases had no gene match. The CDR3 is 15 residues long. CDR1 is LGHDT and CDR2 is YNNKEL in the germline V gene (reference sequence).

V is TRBV3-1 and J is TRBJ2-7, with TRBD2 identical over 11 bases. This clonotype was sampled from a woman aged 25 to 39 with Graves' hyperthyroidism that later progressed to Graves' ophthalmopathy. The specimen sequenced was blood. DNA of the CDR3: TGTGCCAGCACCCGAGGGACTAGCGGATATTACGAGCAGTACTTC. Protein: CASTRGTSGYYEQYF.